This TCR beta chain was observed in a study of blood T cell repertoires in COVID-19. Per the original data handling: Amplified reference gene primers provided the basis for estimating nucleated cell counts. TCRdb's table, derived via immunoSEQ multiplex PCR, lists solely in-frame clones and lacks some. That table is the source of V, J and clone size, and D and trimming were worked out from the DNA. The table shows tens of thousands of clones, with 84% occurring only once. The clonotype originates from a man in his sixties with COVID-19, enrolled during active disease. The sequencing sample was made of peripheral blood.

CDR3 sequence (DNA): TGTGCCAGCAGCTTCGGGAGAGTCTACGAGCAGTACTTC. This translates into CASSFGRVYEQYF. The V and J genes are TRBV14 and TRBJ2-7; tentatively, D is TRBD2 (6 bases). The ends were cut back, 5 bases at V and 3 bases at J, with 11 bases in the middle. Germline V gene lookup returns CDR1 SGHDN and CDR2 FVKESK. The CDR3 totals 13 residues.